This TCR beta chain was sequenced in a study of cytomegalovirus exposure and HLA in healthy donors. Amplification used 60 Vbeta primers and 13 Jbeta primers. Profiling relied on immunoSEQ multiplex PCR, and the TCRdb table lists in-frame clones only, not all of them. Its table records 77,000 or so clones. Of note for this clone: Its antigen is unknown.

Broader study findings: Analyzed later, most CMV-associated TCR beta chains appeared HLA-restricted.

The sample consisted of PBMCs. The TCR comes from a man between 25 and 39 years old in good health and CMV-seronegative.

The CDR3 spells CASSSEQGASSYEQYF. Here the CDR3 DNA reads TGTGCCAGCAGCTCAGAACAGGGGGCCTCTTCCTACGAGCAGTACTTC. V usage is TRBV7-6 and J usage is TRBJ2-7; 9 bases fit TRBD1. The V segment lost 4 bases and the J segment 1 base; nucleotides outside the gene matches: 8. The CDR3 loop spans 16 amino acids. From germline, CDR1 is SGHVS and CDR2 FNYEAQ. Looking up the rest from reference TRBV7-6 and TRBJ2-7 gives the full variable domain: GAGVSQSPRYKVTKRGQDVALRCDPISGHVSLYWYRQALGQGPEFLTYFNYEAQQDKSGLPNDRFSAERPEGSISTLTIQRTEQRDSAMYRCASSSEQGASSYEQYFGPGTRLTVT.